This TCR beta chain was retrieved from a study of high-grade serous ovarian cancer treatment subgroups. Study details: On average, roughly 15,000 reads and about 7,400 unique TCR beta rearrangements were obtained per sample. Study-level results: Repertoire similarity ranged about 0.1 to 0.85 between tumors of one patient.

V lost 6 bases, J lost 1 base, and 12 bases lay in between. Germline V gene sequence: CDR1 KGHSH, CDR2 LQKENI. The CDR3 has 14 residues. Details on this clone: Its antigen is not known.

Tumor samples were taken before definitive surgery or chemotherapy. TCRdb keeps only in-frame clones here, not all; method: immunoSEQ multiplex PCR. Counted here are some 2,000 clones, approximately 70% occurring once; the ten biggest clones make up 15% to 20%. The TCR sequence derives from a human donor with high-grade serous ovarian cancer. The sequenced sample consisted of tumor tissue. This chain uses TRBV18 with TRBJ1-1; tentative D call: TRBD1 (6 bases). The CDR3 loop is CASSLQQGNTEAFF. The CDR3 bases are TGTGCCAGCTCCCTCCAACAGGGGAACACTGAAGCTTTCTTT.